Below, one T cell receptor beta chain is given with its context. Its antigen is unidentified. Selected positively for CCR7 and CD45RO-negative, naive CD8 cells excluded terminally differentiated effector memory CD45RA+ cells. The ends lost 1 base at V and 12 bases at J; junction bases unmatched: 6. The length of the CDR3 is 14 residues. The V gene's germline CDR1 is SEHNR and CDR2 FQNEAQ (reference sequence). Genomic DNA belonging to each subset was distributed in equal measure over several immunoSEQ plates. Profiled with immunoSEQ multiplex PCR; TCRdb holds only in-frame clones, not every one. The table lists about 2 million clones, about 95% of them singletons. The data were obtained in a study of shared clonotypes between healthy human individuals. Study information: CD4 naive cells filled three plates per donor, CD4 memory three, CD8 naive two and CD8 memory one.

Overall study results and limits: The naive CD4 repertoires of several donors were compared, and roughly 5% of clonotypes were shared. Despite large depth, sorted-subset datasets appeared incompletely sequenced.

The receptor's source is a young man in good health. Sequencing input: naive CD8+ T cells sorted from blood. This rearrangement joins TRBV7-9 to TRBJ1-4, with 9 nucleotides matching TRBD1. The CDR3 DNA reads TGTGCCAGCAGCTTAGGCACAGGGGGCGAGGAACTGTTTTTT. Amino acids: CASSLGTGGEELFF.